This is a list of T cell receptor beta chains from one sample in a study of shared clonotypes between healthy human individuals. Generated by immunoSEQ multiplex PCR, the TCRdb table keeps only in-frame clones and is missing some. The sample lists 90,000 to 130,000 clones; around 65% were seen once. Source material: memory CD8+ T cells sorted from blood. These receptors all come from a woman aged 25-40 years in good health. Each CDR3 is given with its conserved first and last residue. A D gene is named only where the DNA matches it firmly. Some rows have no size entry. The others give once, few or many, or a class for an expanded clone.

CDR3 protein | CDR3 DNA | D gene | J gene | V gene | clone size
CASRKPGLALSGYEQYF | TGTGCCAGCAGAAAGCCGGGACTAGCGCTCTCAGGGTACGAGCAGTACTTC | TRBD2 | TRBJ2-7 | TRBV11-2 | -
CASSSSPFGSGANVLTF | TGTGCCAGCAGCTCCTCCCCATTCGGCTCTGGGGCCAACGTCCTGACTTTC | - | TRBJ2-6 | TRBV7-9 | once
CATSSPGPSYEQYF | TGTGCCACCAGCAGTCCGGGACCAAGCTACGAGCAGTACTTC | - | TRBJ2-7 | TRBV15 | -
CASSWQGQSLDEQYF | TGCGCCAGCAGCTGGCAGGGACAGTCCCTCGACGAGCAGTACTTC | TRBD1 | TRBJ2-7 | TRBV5-1 | once
CASSYREEFHSNQPQHF | TGTGCCAGCAGTTACCGGGAGGAGTTTCACAGCAATCAGCCCCAGCATTTT | - | TRBJ1-5 | TRBV28 | -
CATSRGRPNGYTF | TGTGCCACCAGCAGAGGTAGGCCGAACGGCTACACCTTC | - | TRBJ1-2 | TRBV15 | -
CASSGLSYEQYF | TGTGCCAGCAGCGGGCTTTCCTACGAGCAGTACTTC | - | TRBJ2-7 | TRBV6-6 | -
CASSEQGEFGTDTQYF | TGTGCCAGCAGCGAGCAGGGGGAATTTGGCACAGATACGCAGTATTTT | TRBD1 | TRBJ2-3 | TRBV7-9 | -
CASSLSLAGEQYF | TGCGCCAGCAGCTTGAGCCTAGCGGGCGAGCAGTACTTC | TRBD2 | TRBJ2-7 | TRBV5-1 | -
CASSRQGGDYGYTF | TGTGCCAGTAGTCGACAGGGGGGAGACTATGGCTACACCTTC | TRBD1 | TRBJ1-2 | TRBV19 | many
CASRGLAGGSGEQYF | TGTGCCAGCAGAGGACTAGCGGGAGGGTCGGGCGAGCAGTACTTC | TRBD2 | TRBJ2-7 | TRBV2 | -
CVRSSTPSGENTGELFF | TGTGTCAGAAGCTCAACCCCTAGCGGAGAAAACACCGGGGAGCTGTTTTTT | - | TRBJ2-2 | TRBV7-5 | -
CASSYLRLAGSHEQYF | TGTGCCAGCAGTTACCTTAGACTAGCGGGAAGCCACGAGCAGTACTTC | TRBD2 | TRBJ2-7 | TRBV6-5 | -
CASSLGLLNEQFF | TGTGCCAGCAGTTTGGGACTCCTCAATGAGCAGTTCTTC | - | TRBJ2-1 | TRBV6-5 | -
CASSELVGLGAGNEQFF | TGTGCCAGCAGTGAATTAGTGGGTCTCGGGGCGGGTAATGAGCAGTTCTTC | - | TRBJ2-1 | TRBV25-1 | -
CASSAKSTGAHEQYF | TGTGCCAGCAGTGCGAAATCGACAGGGGCCCACGAGCAGTACTTC | TRBD1 | TRBJ2-7 | TRBV27 | -
CASRVQEASNQPQHF | TGTGCCAGCAGAGTACAGGAGGCCAGCAATCAGCCCCAGCATTTT | - | TRBJ1-5 | TRBV6-1 | -
CASSAEVTDTQYF | TGTGCCAGCTCGGCCGAAGTCACAGATACGCAGTATTTT | - | TRBJ2-3 | TRBV18 | -
CASSGDRDEKLFF | TGTGCCAGTAGTGGGGACAGGGATGAAAAACTGTTTTTT | TRBD1 | TRBJ1-4 | TRBV19 | few
CASMRGSPFFYGYTF | TGTGCCAGTATGCGAGGGTCGCCGTTCTTCTATGGCTACACCTTC | - | TRBJ1-2 | TRBV19 | -
CASRVGRMNTEAFF | TGCGCCAGCAGGGTGGGACGGATGAACACTGAAGCTTTCTTT | - | TRBJ1-1 | TRBV5-1 | -
CASSESPSTAYEQYF | TGTGCCAGCAGTGAAAGCCCCTCGACAGCGTACGAGCAGTACTTC | - | TRBJ2-7 | TRBV25-1 | -
CAISESRDSYEQYF | TGTGCCATCAGTGAGTCGAGGGACTCCTACGAGCAGTACTTC | - | TRBJ2-7 | TRBV10-3 | -
CASSPGTKSFPMNTEAFF | TGTGCCAGCAGCCCGGGGACAAAATCCTTTCCCATGAACACTGAAGCTTTCTTT | - | TRBJ1-1 | TRBV9 | -
CASSRDSSYEQYF | TGTGCCAGTAGTAGGGACAGTTCCTACGAGCAGTACTTC | TRBD1 | TRBJ2-7 | TRBV19 | few
CASSDSVNEQFF | TGTGCCAGCAGTGACTCTGTCAATGAGCAGTTCTTC | - | TRBJ2-1 | TRBV6-4 | many